This entry is about one T cell receptor (beta chain). Its matching antigen is unknown. The PCR employed 60 Vbeta primers together with 13 Jbeta primers. The table came from immunoSEQ multiplex PCR; TCRdb's copy has only in-frame clones and leaves some out. Its table lists 30,000 to 35,000 clones. The data belong to a study of cytomegalovirus exposure and HLA in healthy donors. In the study overall: An analysis done earlier identified around 100 million unique TCR beta sequences from about 179 million T cells. The study, taken as a whole, reports: Roughly uniform depth of sequencing across donors was assumed in presence/absence analyses. The authors listed approximately 150 TCR beta chains as cytomegalovirus-associated. The availability of immune exposure information extended only to CMV serostatus.

The CDR3 length is 18 residues. V lost 1 base to trimming and J lost 7 bases; unmatched junction nucleotides: 11. Looked up from germline, CDR1 is MGHRA and CDR2 is YSYEKL. Sequencing was carried out using PBMCs. The clonotype comes from a woman between 40 and 50 years old in good health and CMV-seropositive. The chain uses TRBV4-1 and TRBJ2-7; 15 bases are a match to TRBD2. CDR3 sequence (DNA): TGCGCCAGCAGCCAAGTCCTTTGGACTAGCGGGAGGGCCCAAGAGCAGTACTTC. Protein product: CASSQVLWTSGRAQEQYF.